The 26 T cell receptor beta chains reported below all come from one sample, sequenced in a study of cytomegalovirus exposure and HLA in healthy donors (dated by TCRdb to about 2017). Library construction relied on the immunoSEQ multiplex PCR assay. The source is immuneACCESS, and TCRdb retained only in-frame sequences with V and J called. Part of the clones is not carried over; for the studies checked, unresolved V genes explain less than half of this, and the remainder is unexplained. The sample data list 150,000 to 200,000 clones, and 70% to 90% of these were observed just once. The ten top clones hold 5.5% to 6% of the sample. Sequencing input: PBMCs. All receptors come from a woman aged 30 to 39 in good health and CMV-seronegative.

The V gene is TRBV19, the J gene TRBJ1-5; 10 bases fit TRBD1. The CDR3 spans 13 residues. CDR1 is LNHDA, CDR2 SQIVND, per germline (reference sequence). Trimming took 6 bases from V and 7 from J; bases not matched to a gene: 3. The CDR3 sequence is CASRGQGMQPQHF. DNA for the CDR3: TGTGCCAGTAGGGGACAGGGGATGCAGCCCCAGCATTTT.

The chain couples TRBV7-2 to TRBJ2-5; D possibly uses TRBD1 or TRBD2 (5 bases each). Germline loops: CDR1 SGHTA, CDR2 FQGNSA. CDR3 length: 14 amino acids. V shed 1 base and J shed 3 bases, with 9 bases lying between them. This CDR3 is CASSLGGPKETQYF. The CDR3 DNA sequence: TGTGCCAGCAGCTTAGGGGGACCAAAAGAGACCCAGTACTTC.

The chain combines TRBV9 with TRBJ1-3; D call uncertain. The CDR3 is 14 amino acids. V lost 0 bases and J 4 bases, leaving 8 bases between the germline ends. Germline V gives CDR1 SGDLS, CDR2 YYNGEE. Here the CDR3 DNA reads TGTGCCAGCAGCGTAGAGTCCGGCGGAAACACCATATATTTT. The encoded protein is CASSVESGGNTIYF.

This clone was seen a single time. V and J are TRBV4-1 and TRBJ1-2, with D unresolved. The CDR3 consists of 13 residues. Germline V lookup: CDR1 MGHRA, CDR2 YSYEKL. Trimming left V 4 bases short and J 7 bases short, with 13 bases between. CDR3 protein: CASSPGLDVGYTF. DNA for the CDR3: TGCGCCAGCAGCCCCGGACTAGATGTTGGCTACACCTTC.

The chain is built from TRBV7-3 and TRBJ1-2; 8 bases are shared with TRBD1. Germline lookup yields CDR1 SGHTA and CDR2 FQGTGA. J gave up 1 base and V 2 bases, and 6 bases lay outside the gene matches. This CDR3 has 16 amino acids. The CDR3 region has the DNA TGTGCCAGCAGCTTAGAGACAGGGGCCAGTAACTATGGCTACACCTTC. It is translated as CASSLETGASNYGYTF.

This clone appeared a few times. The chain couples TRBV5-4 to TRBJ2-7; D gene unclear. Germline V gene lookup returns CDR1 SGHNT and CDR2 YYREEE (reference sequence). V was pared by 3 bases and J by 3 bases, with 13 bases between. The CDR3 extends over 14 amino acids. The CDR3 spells CASSSLGAYYEQYF. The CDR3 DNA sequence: TGTGCCAGCAGCTCATTGGGCGCTTACTACGAGCAGTACTTC.

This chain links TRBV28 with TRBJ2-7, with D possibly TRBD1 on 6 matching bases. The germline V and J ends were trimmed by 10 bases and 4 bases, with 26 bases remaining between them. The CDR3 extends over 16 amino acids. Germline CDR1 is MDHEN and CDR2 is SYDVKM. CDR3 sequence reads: CATSSPDRLVAYEQYF. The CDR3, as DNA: TGTGCCACCTCATCCCCAGACAGGCTCGTAGCTTACGAGCAGTACTTC.

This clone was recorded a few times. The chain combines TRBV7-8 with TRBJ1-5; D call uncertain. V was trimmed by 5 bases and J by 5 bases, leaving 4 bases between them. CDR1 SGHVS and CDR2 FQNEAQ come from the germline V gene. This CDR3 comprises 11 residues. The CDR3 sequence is CASSDHQPQHF. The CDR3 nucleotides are TGTGCCAGCAGCGATCATCAGCCCCAGCATTTT. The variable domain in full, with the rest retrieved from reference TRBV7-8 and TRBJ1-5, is GAGVSQSPRYKVAKRGQDVALRCDPISGHVSLFWYQQALGQGPEFLTYFQNEAQLDKSGLPSDRFFAERPEGSVSTLKIQRTQQEDSAVYLCASSDHQPQHFGDGTRLSIL.

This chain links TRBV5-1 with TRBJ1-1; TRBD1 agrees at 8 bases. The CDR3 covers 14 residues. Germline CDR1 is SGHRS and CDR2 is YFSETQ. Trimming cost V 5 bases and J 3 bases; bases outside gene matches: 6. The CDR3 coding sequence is TGCGCCAGCAGACGGACAGGGTTGGACACTGAAGCTTTCTTT. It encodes CASRRTGLDTEAFF. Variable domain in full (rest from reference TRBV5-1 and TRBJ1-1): KAGVTQTPRYLIKTRGQQVTLSCSPISGHRSVSWYQQTPGQGLQFLFEYFSETQRNKGNFPGRFSGRQFSNSRSEMNVSTLELGDSALYLCASRRTGLDTEAFFGQGTRLTVV.

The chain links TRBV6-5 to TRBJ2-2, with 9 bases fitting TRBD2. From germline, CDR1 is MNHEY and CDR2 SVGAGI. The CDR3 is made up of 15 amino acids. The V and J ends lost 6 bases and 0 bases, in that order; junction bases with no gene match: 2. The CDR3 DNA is TGTGCCAGCAGGACTAGCGGAACGAACACCGGGGAGCTGTTTTTT. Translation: CASRTSGTNTGELFF.

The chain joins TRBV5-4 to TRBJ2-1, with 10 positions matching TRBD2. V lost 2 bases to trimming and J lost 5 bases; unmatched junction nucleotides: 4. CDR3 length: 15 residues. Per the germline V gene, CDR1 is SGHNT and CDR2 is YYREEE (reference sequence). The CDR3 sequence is CASSLAGGLNNEQFF. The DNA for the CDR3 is TGTGCCAGCAGCTTAGCGGGAGGGTTAAACAATGAGCAGTTCTTC. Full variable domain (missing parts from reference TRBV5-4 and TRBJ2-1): ETGVTQSPTHLIKTRGQQVTLRCSSQSGHNTVSWYQQALGQGPQFIFQYYREEENGRGNFPPRFSGLQFPNYSSELNVNALELDDSALYLCASSLAGGLNNEQFFGPGTRLTVL.

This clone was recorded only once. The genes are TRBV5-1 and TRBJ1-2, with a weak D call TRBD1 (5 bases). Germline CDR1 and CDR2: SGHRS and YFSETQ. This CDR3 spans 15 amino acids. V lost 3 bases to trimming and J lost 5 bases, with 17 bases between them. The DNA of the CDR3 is TGCGCCAGCAGCTCCGGGACCCGCAAAGTGTATGGCTACACCTTC. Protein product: CASSSGTRKVYGYTF.

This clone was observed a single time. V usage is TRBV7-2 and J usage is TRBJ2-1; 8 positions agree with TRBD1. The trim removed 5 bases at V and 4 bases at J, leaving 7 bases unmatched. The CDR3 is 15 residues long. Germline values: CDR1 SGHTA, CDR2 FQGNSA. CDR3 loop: CASSPRDRPYNEQFF. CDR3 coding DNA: TGTGCCAGCAGCCCCCGGGACAGGCCTTACAATGAGCAGTTCTTC.

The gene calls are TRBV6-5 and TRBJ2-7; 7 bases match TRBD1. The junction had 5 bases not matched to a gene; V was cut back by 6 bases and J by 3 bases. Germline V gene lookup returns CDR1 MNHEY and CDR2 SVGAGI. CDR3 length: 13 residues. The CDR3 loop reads CASRGQGDYEQYF. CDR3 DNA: TGTGCCAGCAGAGGTCAGGGGGACTACGAGCAGTACTTC.

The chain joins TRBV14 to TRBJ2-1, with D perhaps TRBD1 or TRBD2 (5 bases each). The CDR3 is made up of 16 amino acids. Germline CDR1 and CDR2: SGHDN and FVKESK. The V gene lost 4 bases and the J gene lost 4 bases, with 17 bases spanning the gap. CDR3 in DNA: TGTGCCAGCAGCCCTCCTCCGGGGACGCTTTACAATGAGCAGTTCTTC. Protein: CASSPPPGTLYNEQFF.

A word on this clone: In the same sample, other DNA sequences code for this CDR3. CDR3 amino acids: CASSVAGGNTEAFF. The CDR3 DNA is TGTGCCAGCAGCGTAGCTGGAGGGAACACTGAAGCTTTCTTT. This chain uses TRBV9 with TRBJ1-1; D call uncertain. This CDR3 comprises 14 residues. Per the germline V gene, CDR1 is SGDLS and CDR2 is YYNGEE. V lost 0 bases and J lost 1, with 7 bases in between.

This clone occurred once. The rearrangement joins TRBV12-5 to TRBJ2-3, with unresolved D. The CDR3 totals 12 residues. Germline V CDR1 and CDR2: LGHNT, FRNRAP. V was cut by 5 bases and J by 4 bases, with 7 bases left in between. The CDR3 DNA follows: TGTGCTAGTGGTCTCCAGCCAGATACGCAGTATTTT. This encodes CASGLQPDTQYF.

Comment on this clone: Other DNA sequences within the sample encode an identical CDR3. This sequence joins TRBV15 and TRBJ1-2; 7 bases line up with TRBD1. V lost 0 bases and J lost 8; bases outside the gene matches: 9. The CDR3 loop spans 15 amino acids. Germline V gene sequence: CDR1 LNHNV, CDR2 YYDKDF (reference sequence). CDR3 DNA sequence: TGTGCCACCAGCAGAGATAGACAGGGAGGCCGCGGCTACACCTTC. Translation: CATSRDRQGGRGYTF.

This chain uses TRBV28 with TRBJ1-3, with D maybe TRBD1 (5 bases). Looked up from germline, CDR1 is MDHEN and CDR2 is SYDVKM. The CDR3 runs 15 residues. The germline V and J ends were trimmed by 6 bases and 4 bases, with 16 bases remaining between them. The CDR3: CASRTGTLGGNTIYF. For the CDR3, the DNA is TGTGCCAGCAGGACCGGGACCCTGGGAGGAAACACCATATATTTT. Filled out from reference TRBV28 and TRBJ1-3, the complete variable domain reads DVKVTQSSRYLVKRTGEKVFLECVQDMDHENMFWYRQDPGLGLRLIYFSYDVKMKEKGDIPEGYSVSREKKERFSLILESASTNQTSMYLCASRTGTLGGNTIYFGEGSWLTVV.

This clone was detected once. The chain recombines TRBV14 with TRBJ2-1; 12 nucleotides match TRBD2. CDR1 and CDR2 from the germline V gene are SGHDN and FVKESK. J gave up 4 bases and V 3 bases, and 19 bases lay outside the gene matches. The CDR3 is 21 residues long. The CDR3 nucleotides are TGTGCCAGCAGCCACCAAATTGGAAAGCCTGGGACTAGCGGGCGATACAATGAGCAGTTCTTC. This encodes CASSHQIGKPGTSGRYNEQFF. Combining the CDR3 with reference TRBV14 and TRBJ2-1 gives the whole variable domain EAGVTQFPSHSVIEKGQTVTLRCDPISGHDNLYWYRRVMGKEIKFLLHFVKESKQDESGMPNNRFLAERTGGTYSTLKVQPAELEDSGVYFCASSHQIGKPGTSGRYNEQFFGPGTRLTVL.

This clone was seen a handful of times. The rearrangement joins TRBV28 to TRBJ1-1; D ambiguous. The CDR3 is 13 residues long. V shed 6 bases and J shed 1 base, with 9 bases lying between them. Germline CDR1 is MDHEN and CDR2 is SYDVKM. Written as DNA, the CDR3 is TGTGCCAGCAGCCCTACTGCGAACACTGAAGCTTTCTTT. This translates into CASSPTANTEAFF.

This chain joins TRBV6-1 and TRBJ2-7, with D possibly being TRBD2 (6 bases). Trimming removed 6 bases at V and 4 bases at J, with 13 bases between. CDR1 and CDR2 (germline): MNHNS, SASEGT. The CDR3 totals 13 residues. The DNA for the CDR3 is TGTGCCAGCAGCCTGGGGGGTTGGTACGAGCAGTACTTC. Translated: CASSLGGWYEQYF.

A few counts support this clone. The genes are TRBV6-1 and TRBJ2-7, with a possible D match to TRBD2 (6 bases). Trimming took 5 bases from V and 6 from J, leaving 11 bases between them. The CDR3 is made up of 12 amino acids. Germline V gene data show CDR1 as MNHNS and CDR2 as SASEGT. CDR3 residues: CASSRRVAEQYF. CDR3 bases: TGTGCCAGCAGTCGGAGGGTTGCCGAGCAGTACTTC.

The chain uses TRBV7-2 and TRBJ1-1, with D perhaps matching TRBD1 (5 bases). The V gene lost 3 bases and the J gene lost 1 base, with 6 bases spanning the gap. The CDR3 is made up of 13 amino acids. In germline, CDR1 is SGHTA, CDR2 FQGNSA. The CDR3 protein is CASSFGGNTEAFF. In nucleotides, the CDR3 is TGTGCCAGCAGCTTTGGGGGGAACACTGAAGCTTTCTTT.

The CDR3 reads CASSGRETDTQYF. The CDR3 bases are TGTGCCAGCAGTGGGCGGGAAACAGATACGCAGTATTTT. The rearrangement uses TRBV6-5 and TRBJ2-3; D possibly corresponds to TRBD2 (6 bases). The CDR3 extends over 13 amino acids. Germline loops: CDR1 MNHEY, CDR2 SVGAGI. Trimming shortened V by 5 bases and J by 3 bases, and 9 bases separated the two germline ends.

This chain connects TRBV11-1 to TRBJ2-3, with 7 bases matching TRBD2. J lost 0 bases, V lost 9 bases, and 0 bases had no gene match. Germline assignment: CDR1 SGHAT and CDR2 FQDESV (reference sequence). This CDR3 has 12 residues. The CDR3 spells CASSGSTDTQYF. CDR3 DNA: TGTGCCAGTAGCGGGAGCACAGATACGCAGTATTTT.